Below, one TCR beta chain is given with its context. What it binds is unknown. Germline V CDR1 and CDR2: LNHDA, SQIVND (reference sequence). Trimming cost V 5 bases and J 6 bases; bases outside gene matches: 14. The CDR3 consists of 17 residues. The data derive from a study of a mutant IDH1 vaccine in newly diagnosed glioma. Study background: Prior therapy was radiotherapy, temozolomide, or both; most received both.

Time point in this sample: week 5, during vaccination. Topical imiquimod accompanied each vaccine dose, which consisted of 300 ug of mutant IDH1 20-mer peptide. Repertoires were generated with immunoSEQ multiplex PCR, while TCRdb's copy carries only in-frame clones and drops some. The sample lists approximately 38,000 clones, roughly 85% seen once, with over 1.5% in the top ten. The chain is built from TRBV19 and TRBJ2-1; 9 bases fit TRBD2. This material consisted of PBMCs, taken from a glioma patient whose treatment included an IDH1 peptide vaccine. The receptor's source is a man aged 35 to 55 with glioma. CDR3 coding DNA: TGTGCCAGTAGTCTCCGGGTAGCGGGAGTCCGGGGCAATGAGCAGTTCTTC. Protein sequence: CASSLRVAGVRGNEQFF.